This T cell receptor (beta chain) stems from a study of T cell responses to AZD1222 COVID-19 vaccine. In the study overall: Both about-4-week and about-12-week second-dose recipients were combined. Whole-study results and caveats: Receipt of two AZD1222 doses was followed by a rise in Spike-specific TCR breadth and depth. Across the whole spike, CD4 TCRs peaked at regions 160-218 and 743-854. In all cases, repertoires were sampled only after the peak T cell response.

The length of the CDR3 is 12 residues. After removal of 6 bases from V and 8 bases from J, the junction contained 5 bases not matched to a gene. Method: immunoSEQ multiplex PCR; TCRdb's copy keeps in-frame clones and lacks some. Of under 150,000 clones in the sample, more than 85% are singletons; the top ten hold 2.5% to 3.5%. Turning to this clone: The antigen remains unidentified.

The source material was peripheral blood, sampled on day 0 of AZD1222 vaccination. The receptor's source is an adult in good health. The chain carries TRBV12-3 or TRBV12-4 and TRBJ1-2, with TRBD1 matching 8 bases. DNA for the CDR3: TGTGCCAGCAGCCCAGGGGGCTGGGGCTACACCTTC. Protein product: CASSPGGWGYTF.